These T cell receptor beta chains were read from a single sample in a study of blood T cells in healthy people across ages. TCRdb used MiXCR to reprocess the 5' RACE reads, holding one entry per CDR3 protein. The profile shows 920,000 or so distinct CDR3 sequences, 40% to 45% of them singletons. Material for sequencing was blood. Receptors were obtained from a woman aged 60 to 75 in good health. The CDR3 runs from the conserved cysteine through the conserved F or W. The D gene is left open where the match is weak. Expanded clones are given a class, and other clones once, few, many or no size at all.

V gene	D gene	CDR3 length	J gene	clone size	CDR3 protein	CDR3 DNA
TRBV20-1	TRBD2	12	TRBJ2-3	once	CSARDTGGTQYF	TGCAGTGCTAGAGATACGGGAGGTACGCAGTATTTT
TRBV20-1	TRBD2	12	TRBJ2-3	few	CTGTSGSDTQYF	TGCACTGGGACTAGCGGGAGTGATACGCAGTATTTT
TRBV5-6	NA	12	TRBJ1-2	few	CASSEGLFGYTF	TGTGCCAGCAGCGAAGGACTTTTTGGCTACACCTTC
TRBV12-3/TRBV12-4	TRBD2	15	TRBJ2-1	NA	CASSFEGGAYNEQFF	TGTGCCAGCAGTTTCGAGGGAGGGGCCTACAATGAGCAGTTCTTC
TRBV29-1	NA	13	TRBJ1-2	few	CSVDRARDYGYTF	TGCAGCGTTGACCGGGCCAGAGACTATGGCTACACCTTC
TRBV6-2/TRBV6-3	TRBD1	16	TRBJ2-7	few	CASSYTLAGGATGQYF	TGTGCCAGCAGTTACACCCTCGCAGGGGGAGCTACCGGGCAGTACTTC
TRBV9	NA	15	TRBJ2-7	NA	CASSPRDIYYNEQYF	TGTGCCAGCAGCCCCCGGGACATATACTACAATGAGCAGTACTTC
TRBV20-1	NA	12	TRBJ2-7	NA	CSARDQFYEQYF	TGCAGTGCTCGGGACCAATTCTACGAGCAGTACTTC
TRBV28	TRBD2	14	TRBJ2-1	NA	CASRRSGAENEQFF	TGTGCCAGCAGACGTAGCGGGGCGGAGAATGAGCAGTTCTTC
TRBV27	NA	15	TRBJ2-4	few	CASSLSTSPKNIQYF	TGTGCCAGCAGTTTATCGACTAGTCCCAAAAACATTCAGTACTTC
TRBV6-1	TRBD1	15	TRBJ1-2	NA	CASSEIEGAGGGYTF	TGTGCCAGCAGTGAAATCGAGGGGGCAGGTGGTGGCTACACCTTC
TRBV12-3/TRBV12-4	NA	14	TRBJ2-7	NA	CASSFTPGAYEQYF	TGTGCCAGCAGTTTCACCCCGGGAGCCTACGAGCAGTACTTC
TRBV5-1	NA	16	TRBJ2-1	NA	CASSLDDYLSYNEQFF	TGCGCCAGCAGCTTGGATGACTACCTCTCCTACAATGAGCAGTTCTTC
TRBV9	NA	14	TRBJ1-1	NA	CASSVAVANAEAFF	TGTGCCAGCAGCGTAGCTGTCGCAAACGCTGAAGCTTTCTTT
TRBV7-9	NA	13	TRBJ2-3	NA	CASSLVNADTQYF	TGTGCCAGCAGCTTAGTCAATGCAGATACGCAGTATTTT
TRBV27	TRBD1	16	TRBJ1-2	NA	CASSLGPTGGDYGYTF	TGTGCCAGCAGTTTAGGGCCGACAGGGGGAGACTATGGCTACACCTTC
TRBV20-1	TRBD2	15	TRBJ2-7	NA	CSTRGRTRSSYEQYF	TGCAGTACTAGAGGACGGACTAGGAGCTCCTACGAGCAGTACTTC
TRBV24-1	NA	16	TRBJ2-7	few	CATSDSGGPTPYEQYF	TGTGCCACCAGTGACTCCGGCGGCCCTACCCCTTACGAGCAGTACTTC
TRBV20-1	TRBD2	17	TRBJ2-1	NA	CSARGYGTSGPDNEQFF	TGCAGTGCTAGGGGATACGGGACTAGCGGTCCCGACAATGAGCAGTTCTTC
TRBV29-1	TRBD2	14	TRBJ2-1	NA	CSVLPSGSRNEQFF	TGCAGCGTCCTTCCTAGCGGGAGTAGAAATGAGCAGTTCTTC
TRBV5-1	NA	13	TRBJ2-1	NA	CASSVGRYDEQFF	TGCGCCAGCAGCGTGGGACGATACGATGAGCAGTTCTTC
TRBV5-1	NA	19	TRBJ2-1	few	CASSLSQGPTGTITPVQFF	TGCGCCAGCAGCTTGAGCCAGGGGCCCACCGGGACTATCACCCCGGTACAGTTCTTC
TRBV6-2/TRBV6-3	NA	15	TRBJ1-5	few	CASSYSGTLDQPQHF	TGTGCCAGCAGTTACTCTGGGACACTGGATCAGCCCCAGCATTTT
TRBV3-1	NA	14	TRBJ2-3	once	CASSPRGSPRDAYF	TGTGCCAGCAGCCCACGAGGGAGTCCCAGAGACGCGTATTTT
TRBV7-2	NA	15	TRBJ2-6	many	CASSLGSPGANVLTF	TGTGCCAGCAGCTTAGGTTCCCCTGGGGCCAACGTCCTGACTTTC
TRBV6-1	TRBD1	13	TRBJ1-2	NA	CASARGPLYGYTF	TGTGCCAGTGCGAGGGGGCCGCTCTATGGCTACACCTTC